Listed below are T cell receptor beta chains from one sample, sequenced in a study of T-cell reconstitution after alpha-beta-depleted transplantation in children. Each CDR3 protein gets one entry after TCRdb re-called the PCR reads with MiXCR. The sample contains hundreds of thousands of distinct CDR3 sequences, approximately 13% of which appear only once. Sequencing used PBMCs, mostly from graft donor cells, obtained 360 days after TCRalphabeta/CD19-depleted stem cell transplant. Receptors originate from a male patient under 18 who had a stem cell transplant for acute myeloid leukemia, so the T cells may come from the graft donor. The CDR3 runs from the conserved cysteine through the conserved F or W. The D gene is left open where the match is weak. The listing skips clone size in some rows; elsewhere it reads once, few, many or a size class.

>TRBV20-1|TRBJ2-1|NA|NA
TGCAGTGCTAGAGAAGGGGCGGGCTCCTACAATGAGCAGTTCTTC
CSAREGAGSYNEQFF
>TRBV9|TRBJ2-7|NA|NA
TGTGCCAGCAGCGTAGGACTGACCAGCTCCTCCGAGCAGTACTTC
CASSVGLTSSSEQYF
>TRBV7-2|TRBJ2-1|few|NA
TGTGCCAGCAGCTTAGAGGTAGGGGGTGAGCAGTTCTTC
CASSLEVGGEQFF
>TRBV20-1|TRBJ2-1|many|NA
TGCAGTGCTAGAGGCCGGGAGTGGGCAACCGGTGAGCAGTTCTTC
CSARGREWATGEQFF
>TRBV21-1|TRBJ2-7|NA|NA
TGTGCCAGCAGCAATGGGACTAGCGGTTACTACGAGCAGTACTTC
CASSNGTSGYYEQYF
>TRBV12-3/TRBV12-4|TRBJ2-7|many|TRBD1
TGTGCCAGCACGGCAGGACAGGTAACCTACGAGCAGTACTTC
CASTAGQVTYEQYF
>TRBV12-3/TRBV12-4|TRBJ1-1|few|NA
TGTGCCAGCACGCCCGGGGTAAGGAACACTGAAGCTTTCTTT
CASTPGVRNTEAFF
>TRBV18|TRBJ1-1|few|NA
TGTGCCAGCTCATCATCACGGGGGGGGACTGAAGCTTTCTTT
CASSSSRGGTEAFF
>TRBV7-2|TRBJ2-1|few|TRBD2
TGTGCCAGCAGCACCCGACTAGCGGGCCTTGTCTACAATGAGCAGTTCTTC
CASSTRLAGLVYNEQFF
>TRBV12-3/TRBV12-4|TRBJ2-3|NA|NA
TGTGCCGCAGGAGAGGGACGAGATACGCAGTATTTT
CAAGEGRDTQYF
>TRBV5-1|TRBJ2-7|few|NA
TGCGCCAGCAGCTTTGGACGGGGTGTGGGCGAGCAGTACTTC
CASSFGRGVGEQYF
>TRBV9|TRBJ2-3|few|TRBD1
TGTGCCAGCAGCTTCAGACAGGGGGCGCGGGATACGCAGTATTTT
CASSFRQGARDTQYF
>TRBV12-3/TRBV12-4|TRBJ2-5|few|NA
TGTGCCAGCAGTGACCAGTCCCCTGGGGAGACCCAGTACTTC
CASSDQSPGETQYF
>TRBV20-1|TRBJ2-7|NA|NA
TGCAGTGCTGCTACAGGGTTAAGCTACGAGCAGTACTTC
CSAATGLSYEQYF
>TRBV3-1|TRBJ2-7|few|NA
TGTGCCAGCAGACCCCGGACTACGGGATACGAGCAGTACTTC
CASRPRTTGYEQYF
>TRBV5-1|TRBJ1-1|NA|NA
TGCGCCAGCACCGCTTATCTTCGGGACAAACCCCGTTACACTGAAGCTTTCTTT
CASTAYLRDKPRYTEAFF
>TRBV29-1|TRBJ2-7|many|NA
TGCAGCGTTCGTAAGGCGGCCTCCTACGAGCAGTACTTC
CSVRKAASYEQYF
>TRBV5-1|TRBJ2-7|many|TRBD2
TGCGCCAGCAGCCCTGGACTAGCCCCTATTTGGGTGGGCTACGAGCAGTACTTC
CASSPGLAPIWVGYEQYF
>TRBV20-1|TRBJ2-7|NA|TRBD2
TGCAGTGCTAGAGTGTCATTTCTAGCGGGAGGCCGCTCCTACGAGCAGTACTTC
CSARVSFLAGGRSYEQYF
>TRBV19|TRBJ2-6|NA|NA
TGTGCCAGTAGTATTAGTGGATCGGGGGCCAACGTCCTGACTTTC
CASSISGSGANVLTF
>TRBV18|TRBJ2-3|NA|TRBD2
TGTGCCAGCTCACCAGTGGGAGGGAGCACAGATACGCAGTATTTT
CASSPVGGSTDTQYF
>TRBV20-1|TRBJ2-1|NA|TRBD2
TGCAGTGCTAGAAGGCTAGCGGGAGGCCTCTCCTACAATGAGCAGTTCTTC
CSARRLAGGLSYNEQFF
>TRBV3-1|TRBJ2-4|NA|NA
TGTGCCAGCAGCCAAGGGGGAACTCCCCGGCTAGCCAAAAACATTCAGTACTTC
CASSQGGTPRLAKNIQYF
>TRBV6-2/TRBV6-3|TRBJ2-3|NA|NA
TGTGCCAGCAGTTACGCAGGGATCACAGATACGCAGTATTTT
CASSYAGITDTQYF
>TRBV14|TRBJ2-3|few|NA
TGTGCCAGCAGCCAAGGGGTGAGCGGAGCTACAGATACGCAGTATTTT
CASSQGVSGATDTQYF
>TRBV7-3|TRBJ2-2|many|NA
TGTGCCAGCAGCTACCCCGGACGGACGAACACCGGGGAGCTGTTTTTT
CASSYPGRTNTGELFF
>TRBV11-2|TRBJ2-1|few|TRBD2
TGTGCCAGCATGGGCAGCGGGAAACACAATGAGCAGTTCTTC
CASMGSGKHNEQFF
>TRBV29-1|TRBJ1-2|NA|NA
TGCAGCGTTGAAGACCGCTATGGCTACACCTTC
CSVEDRYGYTF
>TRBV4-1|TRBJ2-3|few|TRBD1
TGCGCCAGCAGCCATCCCCACAGGGGGCGCTTGAAAGATACGCAGTATTTT
CASSHPHRGRLKDTQYF
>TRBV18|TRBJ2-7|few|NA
TGTGCCAGCTTCTCAGGGGCGGGAGTCACGTACGAGCAGTACTTC
CASFSGAGVTYEQYF
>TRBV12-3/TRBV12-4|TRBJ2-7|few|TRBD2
TGTGCCAGCAGTTTAACTAGCGGGGGCTCCTACGAGCAGTACTTC
CASSLTSGGSYEQYF
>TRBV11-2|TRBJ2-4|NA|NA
TGTGCCAGCAGCTTAGAGGAAACAACCAAAAACATTCAGTACTTC
CASSLEETTKNIQYF
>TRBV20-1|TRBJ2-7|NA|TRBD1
TGCAGTGTCCTCCGGGACAGCTCCTACGAGCAGTACTTC
CSVLRDSSYEQYF
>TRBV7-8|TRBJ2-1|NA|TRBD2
TGTGCCAGCAGCTGGCCGCGGACTAGCGGGGCCCTTTACAATGAGCAGTTCTTC
CASSWPRTSGALYNEQFF
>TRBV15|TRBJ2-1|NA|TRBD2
TGTGCCACCAGCTTTCTAGCGGGAGACGATGAGCAGTTCTTC
CATSFLAGDDEQFF
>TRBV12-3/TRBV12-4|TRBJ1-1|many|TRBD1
TGTGCCAGCAGTTGGACAGGGGAGAACACTGAAGCTTTCTTT
CASSWTGENTEAFF
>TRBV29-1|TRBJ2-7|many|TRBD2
TGCAGCGTTGAAGAGACTAGCGGGGGTGCCTACGAGCAGTACTTC
CSVEETSGGAYEQYF
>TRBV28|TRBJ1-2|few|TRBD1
TGTGCCAGCAGTTTACCCGGGACAGGGCGGTATGGCTACACCTTC
CASSLPGTGRYGYTF
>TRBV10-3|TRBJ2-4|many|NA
TGTGCCATCAGTGATTTACAGGGGGGGAACATTCAGTACTTC
CAISDLQGGNIQYF
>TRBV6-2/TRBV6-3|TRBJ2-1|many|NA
TGTGCCAGCAGCCCCCCCTACAATGAGCAGTTCTTC
CASSPPYNEQFF
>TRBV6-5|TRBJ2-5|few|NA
TGTGCCAGCAGCCCCCATAAGGGGTCCCCACAAGAGACCCAGTACTTC
CASSPHKGSPQETQYF
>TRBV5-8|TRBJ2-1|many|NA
TGTGCCAGCAGCTTGGTAAGGGATGAGCAGTTCTTC
CASSLVRDEQFF
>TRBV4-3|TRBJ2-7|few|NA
TGCGCCAGCAGCCATGAGGTTGGGGCGGGCTCCTACGAGCAGTACTTC
CASSHEVGAGSYEQYF
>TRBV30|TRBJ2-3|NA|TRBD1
TGTGCCTGGAGTGTACAGGGGGCCGGAGATACGCAGTATTTT
CAWSVQGAGDTQYF
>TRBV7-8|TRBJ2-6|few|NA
TGTGCCAGCAGCTTAGGTCACAGGAGGTCTGGGGCCAACGTCCTGACTTTC
CASSLGHRRSGANVLTF
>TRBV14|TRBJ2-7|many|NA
TGTGCCAGCAGCCAAGAGTTCTGGGGCTCCCGATACGAGCAGTACTTC
CASSQEFWGSRYEQYF
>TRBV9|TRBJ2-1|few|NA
TGTGCCAGCAGCGTTTTAGTCCATTCTCTTTACAATGAGCAGTTCTTC
CASSVLVHSLYNEQFF
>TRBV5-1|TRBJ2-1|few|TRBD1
TGCGCCAGCAGCTTGCTAGGACAGGGGGCCCTCAACTACAATGAGCAGTTCTTC
CASSLLGQGALNYNEQFF
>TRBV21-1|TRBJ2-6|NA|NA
TGTGCCAGCAGCAACACGGACTCTGGGGCCAACGTCCTGACTTTC
CASSNTDSGANVLTF
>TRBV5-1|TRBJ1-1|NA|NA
TGCGCCAGCGAAGAGGTCGGGGGAAGGAACACTGAAGCTTTCTTT
CASEEVGGRNTEAFF
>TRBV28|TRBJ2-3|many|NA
TGTGCGAGCAGGAGGGCGGACCTCCGCACAGATACGCAGTATTTT
CASRRADLRTDTQYF